This passage covers 18 T cell receptor beta chains from one sample sequenced in a study of shared clonotypes between healthy human individuals. Produced via immunoSEQ multiplex PCR; TCRdb's table is partial and in-frame only. The sample has 2 million to 2.5 million clones; approximately 96% are singletons. Sample: naive CD4+ T cells sorted from blood. Subset reported: CD45RA+ positively selected. The receptors derive from a man aged 18 to 30 in good health.

The V call is TRBV7-9, the J call TRBJ1-5; the match to TRBD1 covers 9 bases. CDR3 length: 15 residues. Germline V gene sequence: CDR1 SEHNR, CDR2 FQNEAQ (reference sequence). Losses at the gene ends were 5 bases for V and 6 bases for J; bases not matched to a gene: 8. CDR3 amino acids: CASSRGTGSRQPQHF. In DNA, the CDR3 is TGTGCCAGCAGCCGGGGGACAGGGTCCCGTCAGCCCCAGCATTTT.

This clone was observed a single time. This chain links TRBV11-2 with TRBJ2-1; TRBD2 aligns across 10 bases. Germline V CDR1 and CDR2: SGHAT, FQNNGV. The CDR3 spans 17 residues. J lost 12 bases, V lost 0 bases, and 14 bases had no gene match. Written as DNA, the CDR3 is TGTGCCAGCAGCTTAGAGCTGCTAGCGGGAGCGAGTTTTGTGCAGTTCTTC. Its translation is CASSLELLAGASFVQFF. The whole variable domain, filled in from reference TRBV11-2 and TRBJ2-1, reads EAGVAQSPRYKIIEKRQSVAFWCNPISGHATLYWYQQILGQGPKLLIQFQNNGVVDDSQLPKDRFSAERLKGVDSTLKIQPAKLEDSAVYLCASSLELLAGASFVQFFGPGTRLTVL.

In DNA, the CDR3 is TGCGCCAGCAGCGATGGACTGGCGGGAGCGGGCGGGGAGCTGTTTTTT. Translation: CASSDGLAGAGGELFF. J is TRBJ2-2 and V is TRBV5-1; 7 bases match TRBD2. V was pared by 4 bases and J by 7 bases, with 13 bases of the junction left unmatched. The CDR3 is 16 amino acids. CDR1 SGHRS and CDR2 YFSETQ come from the germline V gene.

The CDR3, as DNA: TGTGCCAGCAGTCCCATGGGCAATCAGCCCCAGCATTTT. Translated: CASSPMGNQPQHF. The chain is built from TRBV6-1 and TRBJ1-5; D unclear. This CDR3 is built from 13 residues. Germline CDR1 MNHNS, CDR2 SASEGT. V lost 5 bases, J lost 2 bases, and 7 bases lay in between.

The chain has TRBV11-2 and TRBJ2-1, with D maybe TRBD2 (6 bases). The V end was cut by 4 bases, the J end by 6 bases, with 19 bases between. CDR3 length: 16 amino acids. Germline CDR1 and CDR2: SGHAT and FQNNGV. CDR3 residues: CASSSIGGAGSNEQFF. The CDR3 region has the DNA TGTGCCAGCAGCTCAATTGGCGGGGCAGGGAGCAATGAGCAGTTCTTC.

The chain links TRBV9 to TRBJ2-7; 9 bases are a match to TRBD1. With V trimmed by 3 bases and J by 0 bases, 4 bases remained unmatched. Germline V gene sequence: CDR1 SGDLS, CDR2 YYNGEE. The CDR3 is made up of 15 amino acids. CDR3 in amino acids: CASSGGTGSSYEQYF. CDR3 nucleotides: TGTGCCAGCAGCGGGGGGACAGGGAGCTCCTACGAGCAGTACTTC.

This chain links TRBV9 with TRBJ1-4; D unclear. The V gene lost 4 bases and the J gene lost 3 bases, with 13 bases spanning the gap. Germline-derived CDR1 and CDR2 are SGDLS and YYNGEE. The CDR3 covers 15 residues. The CDR3 sequence is CASSPYGKSNEKLFF. CDR3 in DNA: TGTGCCAGCAGCCCCTACGGGAAATCTAATGAAAAACTGTTTTTT.

The chain employs TRBV10-3 and TRBJ2-7; 9 bases align to TRBD2. The V gene end was trimmed by 5 bases and the J gene end by 3 bases; junction bases not matched to a gene: 2. CDR1 is ENHRY and CDR2 is SYGVKD in the germline V gene. This CDR3 contains 13 residues. The CDR3 loop reads CAISRLADYEQYF. The CDR3 bases are TGTGCCATCAGTCGACTAGCGGACTACGAGCAGTACTTC.

The CDR3 coding sequence is TGCGCCAGCAGCTTGGCGGTAGCGGGAGGGCTGGTATCCTACAATGAGCAGTTCTTC. Its protein is CASSLAVAGGLVSYNEQFF. This chain links TRBV5-1 with TRBJ2-1; 11 bases align to TRBD2. The length of the CDR3 is 19 residues. Looked up from germline, CDR1 is SGHRS and CDR2 is YFSETQ. V shed 0 bases, J shed 1 base, and the junction held 9 bases outside the gene matches.

The DNA of the CDR3 is TGTGCCTGGAGTCAGAGCTTCCAAGAGACCCAGTACTTC. This codes for CAWSQSFQETQYF. The chain couples TRBV30 to TRBJ2-5; D call uncertain. V lost 2 bases, J lost 1 base, and 8 bases lay in between. The germline gives CDR1 GTSNPN, CDR2 SVGIG (reference sequence). CDR3 length: 13 residues.

This sequence joins TRBV5-4 and TRBJ1-5; D call uncertain. The CDR3 has 14 residues. Per germline, CDR1 SGHNT and CDR2 YYREEE (reference sequence). Deletions cut 0 bases from V and 6 bases from J, with 10 bases between. The chain's CDR3 is CASSLDVGGQPQHF. In DNA form, the CDR3 reads TGTGCCAGCAGCTTGGACGTGGGTGGTCAGCCCCAGCATTTT.

The rearrangement joins TRBV10-1 to TRBJ2-3; a possible D gene is TRBD2 (6 bases). This CDR3 contains 14 residues. Germline lookup yields CDR1 WNHNN and CDR2 SYGVQD (reference sequence). V was trimmed by 2 bases and J by 4 bases, leaving 10 bases between them. The CDR3 DNA follows: TGCGCCAGCAGTGAGGTTAGCGGCCCAGATACGCAGTATTTT. It codes for CASSEVSGPDTQYF.

The chain employs TRBV13 and TRBJ1-2; 10 bases fit TRBD1. Germline CDR1 reads PRHDT; CDR2 reads FYEKMQ (reference sequence). The CDR3 sequence is 15 residues long. V lost 5 bases, J lost 3 bases, and 6 bases stayed unmatched. The CDR3 protein is CASSPTGQGHYGYTF. CDR3 nucleotide sequence: TGTGCCAGCAGCCCAACGGGACAGGGGCACTATGGCTACACCTTC.

The chain combines TRBV7-9 with TRBJ2-7; D not certain. Looked up from germline, CDR1 is SEHNR and CDR2 is FQNEAQ (reference sequence). Trimming left V 1 base short and J 5 bases short, with 9 bases between. The CDR3 covers 13 residues. CDR3: CASSLVPAHEQYF. CDR3 nucleotide sequence: TGTGCCAGCAGCTTAGTACCAGCGCACGAGCAGTACTTC.

The rearrangement uses TRBV21-1 and TRBJ2-7; the D call of TRBD2 is as the table states it, not checked on the DNA. TRBV21-1 is described as a pseudogene. The CDR3 is 11 residues long. The CDR3 nucleotides are TGTGCCAGCAGCAGAGGACTCGAGCAGTACTTC. Translated: CASSRGLEQYF.

The rearrangement links TRBV9 to TRBJ2-7; a weak D match, TRBD2 (5 bases). The germline V gene has CDR1 SGDLS and CDR2 YYNGEE. This CDR3 comprises 15 residues. With 0 bases removed from V and 2 bases from J, the gap between germline ends came to 12 bases. The CDR3 spells CASSVGGKGTYEQYF. In DNA, the CDR3 is TGTGCCAGCAGCGTAGGAGGGAAGGGTACCTACGAGCAGTACTTC. Using reference TRBV9 and TRBJ2-7 for the parts outside the CDR3, the full variable domain is DSGVTQTPKHLITATGQRVTLRCSPRSGDLSVYWYQQSLDQGLQFLIQYYNGEERAKGNILERFSAQQFPDLHSELNLSSLELGDSALYFCASSVGGKGTYEQYFGPGTRLTVT.

The CDR3 bases are TGCAGCGCCTCTCCTTCGGCGGCAGATACGCAGTATTTT. It yields the protein CSASPSAADTQYF. This rearrangement joins TRBV29-1 to TRBJ2-3; no clear D. Per the germline V gene, CDR1 is SQVTM and CDR2 is ANQGSEA. V lost 7 bases, J lost 4 bases, and 15 bases lay in between. The CDR3 totals 13 residues.

The V and J genes are TRBV5-4 and TRBJ1-2, with TRBD1 matching 10 bases. Unmatched junction bases numbered 5, after V lost 7 bases and J lost 8 bases. Germline values: CDR1 SGHNT, CDR2 YYREEE (reference sequence). The CDR3 sequence is 12 residues long. For the CDR3, the DNA is TGTGCCAGCGGGGACAGGGGCGGCGGCTACACCTTC. The encoded protein is CASGDRGGGYTF.